These 6 T cell receptor beta chains came from one sample sequenced in a study of cytomegalovirus exposure and HLA in healthy donors. Primers: 60 Vbeta forward and 13 Jbeta reverse. Here immunoSEQ multiplex PCR was the method, and the copy in TCRdb shows in-frame clones only, minus some. Here the sample spans over 200,000 clones, 70% to 85% being singletons. Sequenced: PBMCs. The receptors here all came from a woman in her 40s in good health and CMV-seronegative.

This clone was observed a few times. The rearrangement links TRBV4-1 to TRBJ2-7; D uncertain. V shed 6 bases and J shed 7 bases, with 19 bases lying between them. The V gene's germline CDR1 is MGHRA and CDR2 YSYEKL. The CDR3 loop spans 14 amino acids. CDR3 coding DNA: TGCGCCAGCAGAACCCAGCCCGGAGCTAGGGAGCAGTACTTC. This codes for CASRTQPGAREQYF.

The chain is built from TRBV9 and TRBJ1-2; no firm D call. This CDR3 spans 17 amino acids. CDR1 is SGDLS, CDR2 YYNGEE, per germline. V lost 0 bases and J lost 4, with 19 bases in between. In nucleotides, the CDR3 is TGTGCCAGCAGCGTAGAGGGTGGGTTCTGGGAGACCTATGGCTACACCTTC. This sequence encodes CASSVEGGFWETYGYTF. Full variable domain (outside the CDR3, taken from reference TRBV9 and TRBJ1-2): DSGVTQTPKHLITATGQRVTLRCSPRSGDLSVYWYQQSLDQGLQFLIQYYNGEERAKGNILERFSAQQFPDLHSELNLSSLELGDSALYFCASSVEGGFWETYGYTFGSGTRLTVV.

This clone was counted only a few times. This chain links TRBV7-2 with TRBJ2-7; 8 nucleotides align to TRBD2. The CDR3 is made up of 14 amino acids. The ends lost 1 base at V and 5 bases at J; junction bases unmatched: 4. The germline gives CDR1 SGHTA, CDR2 FQGNSA. The CDR3 region has the DNA TGTGCCAGCAGCTTAGGCGGGGGGCCCCACGAGCAGTACTTC. Its translation is CASSLGGGPHEQYF.

The CDR3 region is CASSPSITSEGGELFF. Written as DNA, the CDR3 is TGCGCCAGCAGCCCCAGTATTACCTCTGAGGGTGGGGAGCTGTTTTTT. The chain is built from TRBV5-1 and TRBJ2-2; tentatively, D is TRBD2 (5 bases). V lost 4 bases and J lost 8, with 21 bases in between. CDR1 and CDR2 from the germline V gene are SGHRS and YFSETQ. CDR3 size: 16 residues.

As concerns this clone: The junction and the germline gene differ at one end; a read error may be behind it. In DNA, the CDR3 is TGTTCCAGCAGCTTAGCCTCGGAGGGACGGGGCGAAGCTTTCTTT. It codes for CSSSLASEGRGEAFF. The genes are TRBV7-9 and TRBJ1-1, with D possibly matching TRBD1 (5 bases). Germline values: CDR1 SEHNR, CDR2 FQNEAQ (reference sequence). This CDR3 is built from 15 residues.

The chain carries TRBV19 and TRBJ1-6; no reliable D call. Per germline, CDR1 LNHDA and CDR2 SQIVND (reference sequence). The CDR3 has 15 residues. V dropped 6 bases and J dropped 10 bases, with 19 bases sitting between them. CDR3 sequence reads: CASSLLGGIYSPLHF. The CDR3 nucleotides are TGTGCCAGTAGCCTACTGGGAGGTATTTACTCACCCCTCCACTTT.